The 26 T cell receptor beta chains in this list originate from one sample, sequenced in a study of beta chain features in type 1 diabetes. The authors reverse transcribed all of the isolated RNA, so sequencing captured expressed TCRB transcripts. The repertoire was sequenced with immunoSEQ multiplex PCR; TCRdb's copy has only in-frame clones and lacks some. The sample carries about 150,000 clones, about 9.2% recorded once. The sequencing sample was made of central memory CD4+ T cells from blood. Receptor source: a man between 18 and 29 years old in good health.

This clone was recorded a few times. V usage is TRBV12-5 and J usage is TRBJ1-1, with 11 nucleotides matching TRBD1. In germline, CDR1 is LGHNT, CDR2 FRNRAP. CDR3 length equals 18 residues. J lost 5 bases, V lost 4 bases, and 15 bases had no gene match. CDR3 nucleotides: TGTGCTAGTGGTTCCTATACTTCCGGGACAGGGGGTCGGACTGAAGCTTTCTTT. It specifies CASGSYTSGTGGRTEAFF.

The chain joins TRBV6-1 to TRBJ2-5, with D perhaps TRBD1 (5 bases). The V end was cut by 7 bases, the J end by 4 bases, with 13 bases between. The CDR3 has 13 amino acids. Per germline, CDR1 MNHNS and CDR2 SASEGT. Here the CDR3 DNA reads TGTGCCAGCAACACAGGTCGTGGAGAGACCCAGTACTTC. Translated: CASNTGRGETQYF.

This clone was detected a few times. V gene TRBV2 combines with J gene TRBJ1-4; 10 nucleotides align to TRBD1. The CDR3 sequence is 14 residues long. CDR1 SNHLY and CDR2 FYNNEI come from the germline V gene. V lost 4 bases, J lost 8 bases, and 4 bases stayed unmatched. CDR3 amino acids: CASSGQGAREKLFF. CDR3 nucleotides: TGTGCCAGCAGTGGACAGGGGGCACGCGAAAAACTGTTTTTT.

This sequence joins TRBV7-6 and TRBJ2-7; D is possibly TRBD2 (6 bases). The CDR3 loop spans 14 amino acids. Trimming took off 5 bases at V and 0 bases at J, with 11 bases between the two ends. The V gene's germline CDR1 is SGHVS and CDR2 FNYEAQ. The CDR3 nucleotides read TGTGCCAGCAGCCCCGGGACTTACTCCTACGAGCAGTACTTC. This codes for CASSPGTYSYEQYF.

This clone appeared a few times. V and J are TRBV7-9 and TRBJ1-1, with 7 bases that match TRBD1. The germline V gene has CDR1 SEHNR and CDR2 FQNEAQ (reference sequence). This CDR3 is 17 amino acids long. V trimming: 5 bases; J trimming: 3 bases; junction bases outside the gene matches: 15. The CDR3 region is CASSPRQGTKEHTEAFF. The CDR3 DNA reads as TGTGCCAGCAGCCCACGACAGGGTACCAAGGAACACACTGAAGCTTTCTTT.

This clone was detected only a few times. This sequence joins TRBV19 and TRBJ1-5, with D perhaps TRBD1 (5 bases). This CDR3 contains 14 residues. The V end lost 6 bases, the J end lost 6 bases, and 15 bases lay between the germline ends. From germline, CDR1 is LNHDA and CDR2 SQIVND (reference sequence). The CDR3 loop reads CASRGGRAAQPQHF. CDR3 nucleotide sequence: TGTGCCAGTAGGGGCGGCAGGGCGGCTCAGCCCCAGCATTTT.

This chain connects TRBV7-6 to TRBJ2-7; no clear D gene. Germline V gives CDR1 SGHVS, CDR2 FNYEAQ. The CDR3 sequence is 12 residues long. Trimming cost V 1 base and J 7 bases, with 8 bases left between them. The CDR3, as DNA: TGTGCCAGCAGCTTAGAATCCCGGGAGCAGTACTTC. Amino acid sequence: CASSLESREQYF.

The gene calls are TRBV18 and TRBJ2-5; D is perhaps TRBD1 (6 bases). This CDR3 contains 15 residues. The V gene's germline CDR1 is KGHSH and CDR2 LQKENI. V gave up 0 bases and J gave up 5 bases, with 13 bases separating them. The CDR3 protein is CASSPPSGAMETQYF. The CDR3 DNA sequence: TGTGCCAGCTCACCACCGTCAGGGGCTATGGAGACCCAGTACTTC.

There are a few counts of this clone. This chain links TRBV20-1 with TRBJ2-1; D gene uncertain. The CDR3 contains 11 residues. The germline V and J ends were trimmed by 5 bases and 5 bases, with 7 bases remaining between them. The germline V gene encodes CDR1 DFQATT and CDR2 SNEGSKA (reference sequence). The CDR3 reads CSASQHNEQFF. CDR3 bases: TGCAGTGCTTCACAGCACAATGAGCAGTTCTTC.

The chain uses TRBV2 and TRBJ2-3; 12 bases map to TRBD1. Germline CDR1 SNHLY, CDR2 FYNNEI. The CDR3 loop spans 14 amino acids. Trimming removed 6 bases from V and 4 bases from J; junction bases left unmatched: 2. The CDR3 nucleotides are TGTGCCAGCAGCGGGACAGGGGGCGCAGATACGCAGTATTTT. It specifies CASSGTGGADTQYF.

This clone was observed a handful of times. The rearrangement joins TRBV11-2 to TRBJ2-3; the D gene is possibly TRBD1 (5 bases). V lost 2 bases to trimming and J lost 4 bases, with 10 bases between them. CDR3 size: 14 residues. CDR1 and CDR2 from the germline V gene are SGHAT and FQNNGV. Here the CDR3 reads CASSLSGYADTQYF. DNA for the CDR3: TGTGCCAGCAGCTTATCAGGGTATGCAGATACGCAGTATTTT.

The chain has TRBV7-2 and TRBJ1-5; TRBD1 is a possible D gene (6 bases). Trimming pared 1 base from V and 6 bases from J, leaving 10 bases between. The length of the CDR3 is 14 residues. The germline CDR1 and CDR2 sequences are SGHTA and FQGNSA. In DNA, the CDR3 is TGTGCCAGCAGCTTAGACAGGGAAATTCAGCCCCAGCATTTT. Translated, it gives CASSLDREIQPQHF.

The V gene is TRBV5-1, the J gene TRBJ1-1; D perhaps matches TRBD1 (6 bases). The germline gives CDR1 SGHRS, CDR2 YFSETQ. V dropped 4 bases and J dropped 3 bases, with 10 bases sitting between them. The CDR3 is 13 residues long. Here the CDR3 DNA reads TGCGCCAGCAGCACAGGGTTCGACACTGAAGCTTTCTTT. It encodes CASSTGFDTEAFF.

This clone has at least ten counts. The CDR3 loop reads CASSQSGVGLDNEQFF. CDR3 nucleotides: TGCGCCAGCAGCCAGAGCGGGGTCGGATTAGACAATGAGCAGTTCTTC. The chain uses TRBV4-1 and TRBJ2-1; 7 bases are shared with TRBD2. The CDR3 is 16 amino acids. V trimming: 3 bases; J trimming: 5 bases; junction bases outside the gene matches: 10. The germline V gene encodes CDR1 MGHRA and CDR2 YSYEKL.

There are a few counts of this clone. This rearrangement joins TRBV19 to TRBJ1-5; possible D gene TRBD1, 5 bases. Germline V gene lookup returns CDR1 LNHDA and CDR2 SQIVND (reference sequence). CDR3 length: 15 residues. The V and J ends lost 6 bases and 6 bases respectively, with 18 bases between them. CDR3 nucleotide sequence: TGTGCCAGTAGATTTGAGGTCGCGCAGGGTCAGCCCCAGCATTTT. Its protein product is CASRFEVAQGQPQHF.

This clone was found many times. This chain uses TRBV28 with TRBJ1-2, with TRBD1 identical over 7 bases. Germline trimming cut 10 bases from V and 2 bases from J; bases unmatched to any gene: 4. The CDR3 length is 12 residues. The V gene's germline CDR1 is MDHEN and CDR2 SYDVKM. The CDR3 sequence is CATTDRNYGYTF. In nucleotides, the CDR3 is TGTGCCACCACGGACAGGAACTATGGCTACACCTTC.

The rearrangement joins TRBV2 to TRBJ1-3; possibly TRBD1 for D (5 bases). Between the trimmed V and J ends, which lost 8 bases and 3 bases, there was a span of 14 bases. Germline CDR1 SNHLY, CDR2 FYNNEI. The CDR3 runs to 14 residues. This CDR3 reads CASLSQGNGNTIYF. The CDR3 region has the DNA TGTGCCAGCCTTTCGCAGGGAAATGGAAACACCATATATTTT.

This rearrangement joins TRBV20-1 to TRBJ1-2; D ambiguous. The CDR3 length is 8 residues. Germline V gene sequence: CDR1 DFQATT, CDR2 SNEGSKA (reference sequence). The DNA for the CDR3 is TGCAGGGTAGATGGCTACACCTTC. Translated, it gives CRVDGYTF.

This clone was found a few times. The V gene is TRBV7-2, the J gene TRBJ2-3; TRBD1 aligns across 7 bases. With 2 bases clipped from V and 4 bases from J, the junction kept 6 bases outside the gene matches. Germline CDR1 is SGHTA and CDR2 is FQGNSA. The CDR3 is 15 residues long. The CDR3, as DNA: TGTGCCAGCAGCTTAATCCCCCAGGGGGCAGATACGCAGTATTTT. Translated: CASSLIPQGADTQYF.

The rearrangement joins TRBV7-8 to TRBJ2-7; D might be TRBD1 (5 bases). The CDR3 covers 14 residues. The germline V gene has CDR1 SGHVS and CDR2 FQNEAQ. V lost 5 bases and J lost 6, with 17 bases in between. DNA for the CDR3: TGTGCCAGCAGCAAGAGGACGGATCAGGGCGAGCAGTACTTC. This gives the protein CASSKRTDQGEQYF.

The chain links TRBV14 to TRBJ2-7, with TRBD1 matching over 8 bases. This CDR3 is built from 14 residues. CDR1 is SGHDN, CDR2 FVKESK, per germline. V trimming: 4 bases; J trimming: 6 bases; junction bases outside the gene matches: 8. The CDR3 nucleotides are TGTGCCAGCAGCCTCCAAAGACAGGGGAGCGAGCAGTACTTC. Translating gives CASSLQRQGSEQYF.

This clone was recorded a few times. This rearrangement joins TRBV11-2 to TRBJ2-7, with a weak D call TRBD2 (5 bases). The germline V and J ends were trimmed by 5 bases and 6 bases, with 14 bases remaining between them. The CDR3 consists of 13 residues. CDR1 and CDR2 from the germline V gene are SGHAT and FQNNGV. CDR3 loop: CASSKSLSGEQYF. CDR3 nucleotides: TGTGCCAGCAGCAAGAGCCTGAGCGGCGAGCAGTACTTC.

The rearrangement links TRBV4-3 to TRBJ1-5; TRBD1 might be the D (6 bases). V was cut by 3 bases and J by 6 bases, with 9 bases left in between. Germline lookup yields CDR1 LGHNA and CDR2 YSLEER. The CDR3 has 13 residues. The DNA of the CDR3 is TGCGCCAGCAGCCATCTACAGGGTCAGCCCCAGCATTTT. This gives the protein CASSHLQGQPQHF.

DNA of the CDR3: TGTGCCAGCAGTGTTAGCGGGGCGAACACCGGGGAGCTGTTTTTT. As protein: CASSVSGANTGELFF. The rearrangement joins TRBV6-1 to TRBJ2-2, with 8 bases identical to TRBD2. V was clipped by 4 bases and J by 0 bases; unmatched bases: 1. This CDR3 has 15 residues. Germline-derived CDR1 and CDR2 are MNHNS and SASEGT.

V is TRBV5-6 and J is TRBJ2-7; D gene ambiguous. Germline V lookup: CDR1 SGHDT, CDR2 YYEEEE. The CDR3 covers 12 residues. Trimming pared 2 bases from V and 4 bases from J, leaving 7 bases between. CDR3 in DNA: TGTGCCAGCAGCTTTCAGAAATACGAGCAGTACTTC. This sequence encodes CASSFQKYEQYF. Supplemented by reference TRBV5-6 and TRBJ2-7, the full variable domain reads DAGVTQSPTHLIKTRGQQVTLRCSPKSGHDTVSWYQQALGQGPQFIFQYYEEEERQRGNFPDRFSGHQFPNYSSELNVNALLLGDSALYLCASSFQKYEQYFGPGTRLTVT.

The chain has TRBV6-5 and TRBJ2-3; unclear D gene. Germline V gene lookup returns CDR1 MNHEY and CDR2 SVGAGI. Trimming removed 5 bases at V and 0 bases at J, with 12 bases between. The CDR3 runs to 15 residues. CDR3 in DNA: TGTGCCAGCAGTCTCGGGTTACCCAGCACAGATACGCAGTATTTT. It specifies CASSLGLPSTDTQYF.